This T cell receptor (beta chain) derives from a study of T cell responses to AZD1222 COVID-19 vaccine. The table came from immunoSEQ multiplex PCR; TCRdb's copy has only in-frame clones and leaves some out. Of just under 85,000 clones in the sample, roughly 88% are singletons; the top ten hold 8.7%. Whole-study findings and limits: Sampling captured repertoires only after the peak T cell response. The span of vaccine-associated CD4 TCRs extended across spike, with dominance at 160-218 and 743-854. Spike-specific TCR breadth and depth went up after people got two AZD1222 doses. A reported finding is that nearly half of spike-specific TCRs target unmutated variant regions.

With 4 bases clipped from V and 4 bases from J, the junction kept 3 bases outside the gene matches. This CDR3 region has 14 residues. The germline V gene has CDR1 SGHRS and CDR2 YFSETQ. This clone was picked up one time. As yet, its antigen is unknown. The sample was peripheral blood, taken on day 0 of AZD1222 vaccination. This sequence originates from an adult in good health. The rearrangement uses TRBV5-1 and TRBJ1-5; 9 nucleotides agree with TRBD1. The CDR3 sequence: CASSPDRGNQPQHF. CDR3 sequence (DNA): TGCGCCAGCAGCCCGGACAGGGGAAATCAGCCCCAGCATTTT.